The source of this TCR beta chain is a study of shared clonotypes between healthy human individuals. Study results and limitations: Clonotypes that were shared across four donors made up roughly 5.2% of naive CD4 clonotypes.

Division of CD4+ cells produced a CD45RA+ naive subset and a CD45RA-negative memory subset. Worth noting for this clone: Its antigen is unidentified.

The repertoire was sequenced with immunoSEQ multiplex PCR; TCRdb's copy has only in-frame clones and lacks some. The sample lists under 2.5 million clones; roughly 92% were seen once. The J segment lost 3 bases and the V segment lost 0 bases, leaving 6 bases of the junction unmatched. The CDR3 has 17 amino acids. Germline values: CDR1 SGHRS, CDR2 YFSETQ. This chain connects TRBV5-1 to TRBJ2-1, with TRBD2 matching over 10 bases. Sequenced: naive CD4+ T cells from PBMCs. Subset denoted: CD45RA+ positively selected. The sequence derives from a man between 18 and 29 years old in good health. Some clones in this sample may be carry-over from other donors' samples. The CDR3 nucleotides are TGCGCCAGCAGCTTGGCGGCTAGCGGGAGTTTCTACAATGAGCAGTTCTTC. As protein: CASSLAASGSFYNEQFF.